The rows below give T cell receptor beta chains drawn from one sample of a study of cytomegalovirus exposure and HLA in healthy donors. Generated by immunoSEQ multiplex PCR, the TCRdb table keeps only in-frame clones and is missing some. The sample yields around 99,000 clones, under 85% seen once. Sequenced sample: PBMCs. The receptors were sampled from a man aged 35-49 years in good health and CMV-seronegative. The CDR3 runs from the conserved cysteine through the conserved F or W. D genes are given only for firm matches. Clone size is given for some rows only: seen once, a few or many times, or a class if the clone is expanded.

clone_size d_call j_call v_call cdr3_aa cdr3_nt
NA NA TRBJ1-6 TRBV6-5 CASRKANSPLHF TGTGCCAGCAGAAAAGCTAATTCACCCCTCCACTTT
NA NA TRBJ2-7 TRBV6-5 CASSALSEQYF TGTGCCAGCAGTGCACTTAGCGAGCAGTACTTC
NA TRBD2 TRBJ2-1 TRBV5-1 CASSGRAGGDNEQFF TGCGCCAGCAGCGGGCGGGCGGGGGGAGACAATGAGCAGTTCTTC
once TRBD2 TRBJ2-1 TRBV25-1 CASSALAGGFNEQFF TGTGCCAGCAGTGCCCTAGCGGGGGGGTTTAATGAGCAGTTCTTC
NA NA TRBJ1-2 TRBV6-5 CASSSGRNYGYTF TGTGCCAGCAGTTCTGGCAGAAACTATGGCTACACCTTC
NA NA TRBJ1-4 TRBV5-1 CASSLDRVGEKLFF TGCGCCAGCAGCTTGGACAGGGTGGGTGAAAAACTGTTTTTT
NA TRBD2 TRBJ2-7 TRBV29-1 CSVGLAGNEQYF TGCAGCGTTGGGCTAGCGGGGAACGAGCAGTACTTC
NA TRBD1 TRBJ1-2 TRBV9 CASSAGQTNYGYTF TGTGCCAGCAGTGCGGGACAGACTAACTATGGCTACACCTTC
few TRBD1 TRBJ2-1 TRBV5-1 CASSLYGQGSYNEQFF TGCGCCAGCAGCTTATACGGACAGGGTTCGTATAATGAGCAGTTCTTC
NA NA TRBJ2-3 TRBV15 CATSESDTQYF TGTGCCACCAGCGAGTCAGATACGCAGTATTTT
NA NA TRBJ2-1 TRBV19 CASEESSGKQFF TGTGCCAGTGAGGAGTCTTCAGGGAAGCAGTTCTTC
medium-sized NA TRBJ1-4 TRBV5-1 CASSLSGTNEKLFF TGCGCCAGCAGCTTGTCGGGAACTAATGAAAAACTGTTTTTT
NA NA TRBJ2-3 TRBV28 CASCPGYPFTDTQYF TGTGCCAGCTGCCCAGGGTATCCTTTTACAGATACGCAGTATTTT
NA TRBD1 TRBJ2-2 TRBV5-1 CASSPGQGDTGELFF TGCGCCAGCAGCCCTGGGCAGGGGGACACCGGGGAGCTGTTTTTT
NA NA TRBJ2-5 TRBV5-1 CASSLRGETQYF TGCGCCAGCAGCTTAAGGGGGGAGACCCAGTACTTC
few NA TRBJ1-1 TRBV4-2 CASSQGRQHTEAFF TGTGCCAGCAGCCAAGGTCGACAGCACACTGAAGCTTTCTTT
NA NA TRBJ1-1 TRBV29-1 CSVGEPNTEAFF TGCAGCGTTGGGGAGCCAAACACTGAAGCTTTCTTT
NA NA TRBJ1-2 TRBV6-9 CASSYWAPEDYGYTF TGTGCCAGCAGTTATTGGGCCCCGGAGGACTATGGCTACACCTTC
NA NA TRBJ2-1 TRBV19 CASSTGGANNEQFF TGTGCCAGTAGTACGGGCGGGGCAAACAATGAGCAGTTCTTC
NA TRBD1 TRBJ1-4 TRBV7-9 CSSSPRQGGKLFF TGTTCCAGCAGTCCTAGACAGGGGGGAAAACTGTTTTTT
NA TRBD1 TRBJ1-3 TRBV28 CASTLATGSSGNTIYF TGTGCCAGCACCCTCGCGACAGGGAGCTCTGGAAACACCATATATTTT
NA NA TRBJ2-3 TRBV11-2 CASSLRGTDTQYF TGTGCCAGCAGCTTAAGGGGAACAGATACGCAGTATTTT
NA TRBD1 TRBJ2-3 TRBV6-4 CASSEFDRATDTQYF TGTGCCAGCAGTGAATTTGACAGGGCGACAGATACGCAGTATTTT
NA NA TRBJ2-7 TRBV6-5 CASRSPGYYEQYF TGTGCCAGCAGGTCCCCGGGGTACTACGAGCAGTACTTC
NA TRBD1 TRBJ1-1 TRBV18 CASSRDRANTEAFF TGTGCCAGCTCCCGGGACAGGGCCAACACTGAAGCTTTCTTT
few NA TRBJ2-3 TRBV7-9 CASSLLSRSRTDTQYF TGTGCCAGCAGCTTGTTGTCGCGATCACGCACAGATACGCAGTATTTT
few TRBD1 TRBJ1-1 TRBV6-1 CASSERTGWFSEAFF TGTGCCAGCAGTGAGAGGACAGGGTGGTTTTCTGAAGCTTTCTTT